This T cell receptor (beta chain) stems from a study of T-cell reconstitution after alpha-beta-depleted transplantation in children. V gave up 7 bases and J gave up 0 bases, with 15 bases separating them. The CDR3 covers 15 residues. Unique molecular identifiers were used to barcode this TCRbeta library. TCRdb redid the calling of the PCR reads with MiXCR, one entry per CDR3 protein. This table has about 610,000 distinct CDR3 sequences, under 12% appearing once. This clonotype was seen only a few times. The source was PBMCs from the stem cell graft donor, collected from the stem cell graft. The chain combines TRBV12-3 or TRBV12-4 with TRBJ1-1; TRBD1 might be the D (6 bases). This clonotype was sampled from a human donor who donated a stem cell graft to a child with acute myeloid leukemia. The CDR3, as DNA: TGTGCCAGCATCACCACAGGGCTACTGAACACTGAAGCTTTCTTT. This encodes CASITTGLLNTEAFF.